This T cell receptor beta chain comes out of a study of blood T cell repertoires in COVID-19. Study-level information: Researchers got acute and convalescent COVID-19 samples from the United States, Italy and Spain. PBMCs, B-cell-depleted T cells, or T cells were the source of the cDNA or gDNA that made up the material.

Original data processing: Amplification of reference gene primers was used by the study to estimate nucleated cell counts. Only in-frame clones appear in the TCRdb table, and some are missing; sequencing was by immunoSEQ multiplex PCR. That table is the source of V, J and clone size, and D and trimming were worked out from the DNA. The table includes about 71,000 clones, about nine tenths detected once. The germline V gene has CDR1 MNHEY and CDR2 SVGAGI. The CDR3 covers 13 residues. J gave up 6 bases and V 7 bases, and 8 bases lay outside the gene matches. The source of this sequence is a man younger than 40 with acute or convalescent COVID-19. Sequenced material: peripheral blood. The rearrangement joins TRBV6-5 to TRBJ2-7; 8 bases agree with TRBD1. CDR3 sequence (DNA): TGTGCCAGCACACGGACAGGGCTGGGCGAGCAGTACTTC. As protein: CASTRTGLGEQYF.